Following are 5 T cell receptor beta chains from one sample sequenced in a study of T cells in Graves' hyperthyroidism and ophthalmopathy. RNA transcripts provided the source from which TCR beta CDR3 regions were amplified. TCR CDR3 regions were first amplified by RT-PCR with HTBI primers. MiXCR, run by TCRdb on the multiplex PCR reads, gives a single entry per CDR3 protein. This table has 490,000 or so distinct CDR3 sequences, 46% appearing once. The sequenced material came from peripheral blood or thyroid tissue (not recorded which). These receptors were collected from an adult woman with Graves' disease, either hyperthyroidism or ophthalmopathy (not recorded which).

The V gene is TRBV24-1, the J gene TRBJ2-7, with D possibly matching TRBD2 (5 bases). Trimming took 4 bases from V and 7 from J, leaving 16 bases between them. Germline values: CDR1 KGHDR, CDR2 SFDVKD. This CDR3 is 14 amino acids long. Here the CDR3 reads CATSDSSRTGEQYF. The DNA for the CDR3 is TGTGCCACCAGTGACTCAAGCAGGACGGGGGAGCAGTACTTC.

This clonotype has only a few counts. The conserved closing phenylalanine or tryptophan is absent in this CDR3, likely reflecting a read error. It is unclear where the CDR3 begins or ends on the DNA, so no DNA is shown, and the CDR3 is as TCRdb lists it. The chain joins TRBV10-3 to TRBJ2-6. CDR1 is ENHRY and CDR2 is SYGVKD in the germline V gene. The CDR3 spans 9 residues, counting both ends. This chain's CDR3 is CAISESMGS.

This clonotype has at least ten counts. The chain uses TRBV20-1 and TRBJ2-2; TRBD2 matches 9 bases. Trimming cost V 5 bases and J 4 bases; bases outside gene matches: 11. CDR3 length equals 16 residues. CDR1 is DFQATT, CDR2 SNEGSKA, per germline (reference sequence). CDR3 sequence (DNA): TGCAGTGCTTCCCTCGGGCTAGCGGGACCCACCGGGGAGCTGTTTTTT. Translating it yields CSASLGLAGPTGELFF.

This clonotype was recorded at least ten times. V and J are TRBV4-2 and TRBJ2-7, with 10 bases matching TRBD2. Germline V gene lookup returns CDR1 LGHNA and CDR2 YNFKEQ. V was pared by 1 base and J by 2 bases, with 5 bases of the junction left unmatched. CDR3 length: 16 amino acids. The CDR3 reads CASSQAGTSDPYEQYF. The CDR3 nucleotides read TGTGCCAGCAGCCAAGCCGGGACTAGCGACCCCTACGAGCAGTACTTC.

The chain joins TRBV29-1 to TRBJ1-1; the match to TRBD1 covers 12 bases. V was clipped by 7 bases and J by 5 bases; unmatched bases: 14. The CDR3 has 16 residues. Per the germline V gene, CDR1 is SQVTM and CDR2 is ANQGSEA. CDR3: CSALGDRGPPGTEAFF. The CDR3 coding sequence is TGCAGCGCTCTTGGGGACAGGGGGCCACCCGGGACTGAAGCTTTCTTT.